These T cell receptor beta chains were read from a single sample in a study of cytomegalovirus exposure and HLA in healthy donors. TCRdb's table, derived via immunoSEQ multiplex PCR, lists solely in-frame clones and lacks some. Among more than 100,000 clones listed, over 75% were seen once. The sequenced sample consisted of PBMCs. These receptors all come from a man younger than 40 in good health and CMV-seronegative. Each CDR3 is given with its conserved first and last residue. A row's size may be missing; if present it is once, few, many or a size class.

cdr3_aa: CASRGTGDTDTQYF
j_call: TRBJ2-3
v_call: TRBV6-1
clone_size: .
cdr3_length: 14

cdr3_aa: CASSGRTGEKLFF
j_call: TRBJ1-4
v_call: TRBV18
clone_size: .
cdr3_length: 13

cdr3_aa: CASSPTSGGAYNEQFF
j_call: TRBJ2-1
v_call: TRBV27
clone_size: .
cdr3_length: 16

cdr3_aa: CASSQGTGVTYEQYF
j_call: TRBJ2-7
v_call: TRBV18
clone_size: .
cdr3_length: 15

cdr3_aa: CASTRSGAHYGYTF
j_call: TRBJ1-2
v_call: TRBV6-5
clone_size: .
cdr3_length: 14

cdr3_aa: CASRSRPGQGPQTQYF
j_call: TRBJ2-5
v_call: TRBV7-9
clone_size: once
cdr3_length: 16

cdr3_aa: CASLPRAGLPYEQYF
j_call: TRBJ2-7
v_call: TRBV7-2
clone_size: .
cdr3_length: 15

cdr3_aa: CATQGQSNYGYTF
j_call: TRBJ1-2
v_call: TRBV28
clone_size: .
cdr3_length: 13

cdr3_aa: CASSLTRQGLHF
j_call: TRBJ1-6
v_call: TRBV11-2
clone_size: .
cdr3_length: 12

cdr3_aa: CASSLGVGTGKLYGYTF
j_call: TRBJ1-2
v_call: TRBV5-5
clone_size: .
cdr3_length: 17

cdr3_aa: CATSREWGEANYGYTF
j_call: TRBJ1-2
v_call: TRBV15
clone_size: once
cdr3_length: 16

cdr3_aa: CASSPRRLVQETQYF
j_call: TRBJ2-5
v_call: TRBV7-9
clone_size: few
cdr3_length: 15

cdr3_aa: CASSMGTGGSGANVLTF
j_call: TRBJ2-6
v_call: TRBV19
clone_size: few
cdr3_length: 17

cdr3_aa: CASSLAPRGFGNTEAFF
j_call: TRBJ1-1
v_call: TRBV7-8
clone_size: .
cdr3_length: 17

cdr3_aa: CASRSGGGFNEQFF
j_call: TRBJ2-1
v_call: TRBV10-2
clone_size: .
cdr3_length: 14

cdr3_aa: CATSRGMNTEAFF
j_call: TRBJ1-1
v_call: TRBV15
clone_size: few
cdr3_length: 13

cdr3_aa: CASSLAGQSQHF
j_call: TRBJ1-5
v_call: TRBV7-8
clone_size: .
cdr3_length: 12

cdr3_aa: CASSPTGGDYGYTF
j_call: TRBJ1-2
v_call: TRBV19
clone_size: .
cdr3_length: 14

cdr3_aa: CASQLGGSSTDTQYF
j_call: TRBJ2-3
v_call: TRBV6-5
clone_size: .
cdr3_length: 15